This TCR beta chain was captured in a study of CD8+ T cells in alopecia areata. At the level of the study: For the treated group, dosing was oral tofacitinib at 5 to 10 mg twice daily.

Once RNA had been extracted, it was reverse transcribed into cDNA to act as the sequencing template. Assay: immunoSEQ multiplex PCR; the TCRdb copy retains only in-frame clones and omits some. The sample yields roughly 150,000 clones, roughly 61% seen once. The CDR3 loop spans 11 amino acids. From germline, CDR1 is SQVTM and CDR2 ANQGSEA. The J segment lost 9 bases and the V segment lost 3 bases, leaving 3 bases of the junction unmatched. The receptor comes from a human donor with alopecia areata. This material consisted of CD4+ T cells sorted from blood, taken at week 0. This chain links TRBV29-1 with TRBJ2-5, with 8 bases identical to TRBD2. CDR3 region: CSVDRGGPQYF. In DNA, the CDR3 is TGCAGCGTTGACCGGGGGGGACCCCAGTACTTC.